This T cell receptor (beta chain) was profiled in a study of cytomegalovirus exposure and HLA in healthy donors. Study-wide findings and caveats: Despite most TCR sequences being rare, some public TCRs occurred in many donors.

The assay was immunoSEQ multiplex PCR, and TCRdb's table has in-frame clones only and misses some. Counted here are about 78,000 clones, 95% to 97% occurring once; the ten biggest clones make up about 1.6%. Concerning this clone itself: Its antigen is unknown.

Germline CDR1 SGHRS, CDR2 YFSETQ. V dropped 1 base and J dropped 3 bases, with 7 bases sitting between them. This CDR3 region has 13 residues. The receptor's source is a man aged 18 to 30 in good health and CMV-seropositive. Material: PBMCs. This chain connects TRBV5-1 to TRBJ1-1; perhaps TRBD1 as D (6 bases). CDR3 loop: CASSLWTDTEAFF. The CDR3 bases are TGCGCCAGCAGCTTGTGGACAGACACTGAAGCTTTCTTT.